This T cell receptor beta chain was observed in a study of T-cell reconstitution after alpha-beta-depleted transplantation in children. This clonotype came up a few times. Unique molecular identifiers were incorporated during preparation of the TCRbeta library. TCRdb re-called the PCR reads through MiXCR, storing one row per CDR3 protein. The top ten hold roughly an eighth of the sample, which has 580,000 or so distinct CDR3 sequences, 20% to 25% seen once. V lost 4 bases and J 4 bases, leaving 14 bases between the germline ends. This CDR3 has 14 amino acids. Germline V gene sequence: CDR1 SGHKS, CDR2 YYEKEE (reference sequence).

The J gene is TRBJ1-1, the V gene TRBV5-5; TRBD1 might be the D (6 bases). The clonotype was recovered from a boy in the first two years of life who had a stem cell transplant for acute myeloid leukemia, so the T cells may come from the graft donor. This material consisted of PBMCs, mostly from graft donor cells, taken 360 days after TCRalphabeta/CD19-depleted stem cell transplant. The CDR3 DNA sequence: TGTGCCAGCAGCATAACAGGGACGGGCACTGAAGCTTTCTTT. Translated, it gives CASSITGTGTEAFF.